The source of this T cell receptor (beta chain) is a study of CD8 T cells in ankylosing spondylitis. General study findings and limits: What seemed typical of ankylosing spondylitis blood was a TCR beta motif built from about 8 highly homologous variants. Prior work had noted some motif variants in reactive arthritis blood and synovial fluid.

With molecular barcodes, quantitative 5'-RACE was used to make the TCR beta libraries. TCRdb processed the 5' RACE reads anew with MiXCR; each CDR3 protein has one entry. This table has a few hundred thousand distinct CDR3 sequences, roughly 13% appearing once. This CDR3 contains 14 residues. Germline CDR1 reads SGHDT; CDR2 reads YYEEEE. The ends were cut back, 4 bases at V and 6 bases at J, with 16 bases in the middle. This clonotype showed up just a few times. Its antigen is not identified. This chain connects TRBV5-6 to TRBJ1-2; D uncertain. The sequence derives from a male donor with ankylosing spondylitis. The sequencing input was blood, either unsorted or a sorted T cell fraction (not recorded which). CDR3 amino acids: CASSPSMLLDGYTF. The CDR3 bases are TGTGCCAGCAGCCCGTCCATGTTGCTGGATGGCTACACCTTC.